This TCR beta chain was recovered during a study of technical replicates of blood from a few donors. There are 13 residues in the CDR3. The V end was cut by 3 bases, the J end by 8 bases, with 10 bases between. From germline, CDR1 is SEHNR and CDR2 FQNEAQ (reference sequence). Only in-frame clones appear in the TCRdb table, and some are missing; sequencing was by immunoSEQ multiplex PCR. The data contain around 54,000 clones, around 96% of them singletons. This TCR was sampled from a human donor in good health. The V call is TRBV7-9, the J call TRBJ1-4; D not certain. The sequenced sample consisted of T cells isolated from PBMCs. CDR3 DNA sequence: TGTGCCAGCAGCTTGAACGGCGGGGAAAAACTGTTTTTT. Residues: CASSLNGGEKLFF.